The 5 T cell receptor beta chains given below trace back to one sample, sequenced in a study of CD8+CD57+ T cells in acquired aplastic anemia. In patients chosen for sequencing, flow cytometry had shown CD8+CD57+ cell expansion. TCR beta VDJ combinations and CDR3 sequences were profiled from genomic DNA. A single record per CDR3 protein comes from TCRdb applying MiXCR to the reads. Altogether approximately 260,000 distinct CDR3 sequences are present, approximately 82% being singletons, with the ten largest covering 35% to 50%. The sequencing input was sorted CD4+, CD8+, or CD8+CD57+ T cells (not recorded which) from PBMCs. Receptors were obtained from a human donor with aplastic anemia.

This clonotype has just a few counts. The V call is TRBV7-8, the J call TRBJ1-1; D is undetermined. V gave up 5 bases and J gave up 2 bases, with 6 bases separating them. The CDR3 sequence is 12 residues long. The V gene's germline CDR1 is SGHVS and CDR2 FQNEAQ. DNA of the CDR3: TGTGCCAGCAGCCATCCCAACACTGAAGCTTTCTTT. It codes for CASSHPNTEAFF.

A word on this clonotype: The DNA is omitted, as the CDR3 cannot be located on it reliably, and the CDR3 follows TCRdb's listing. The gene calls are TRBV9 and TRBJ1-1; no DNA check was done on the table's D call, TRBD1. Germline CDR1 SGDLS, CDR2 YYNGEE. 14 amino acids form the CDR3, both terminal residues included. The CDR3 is CASGGAGAIQYFVF.

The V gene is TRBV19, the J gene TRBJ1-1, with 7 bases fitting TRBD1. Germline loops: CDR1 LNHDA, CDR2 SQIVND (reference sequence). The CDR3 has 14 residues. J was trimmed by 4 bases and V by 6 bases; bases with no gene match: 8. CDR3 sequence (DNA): TGTGCCAGTAGCCTGACAGGGAAGACCACTGAAGCTTTCTTT. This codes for CASSLTGKTTEAFF.

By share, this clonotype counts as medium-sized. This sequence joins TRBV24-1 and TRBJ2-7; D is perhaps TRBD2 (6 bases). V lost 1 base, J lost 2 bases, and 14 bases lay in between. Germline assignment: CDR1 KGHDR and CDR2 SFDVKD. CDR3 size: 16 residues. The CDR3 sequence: CATSDFGREVAYEQYV. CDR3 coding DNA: TGTGCCACCAGTGATTTTGGGCGGGAAGTCGCCTACGAGCAGTACGTC.

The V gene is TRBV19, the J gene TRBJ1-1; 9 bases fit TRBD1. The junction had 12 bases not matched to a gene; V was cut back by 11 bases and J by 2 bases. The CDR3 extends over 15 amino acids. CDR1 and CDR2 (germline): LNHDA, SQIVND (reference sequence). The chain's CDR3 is CAHIRTGDFNTEAFF. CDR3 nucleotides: TGTGCCCACATAAGGACAGGGGACTTTAACACTGAAGCTTTCTTT. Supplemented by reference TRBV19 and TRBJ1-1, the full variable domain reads DGGITQSPKYLFRKEGQNVTLSCEQNLNHDAMYWYRQDPGQGLRLIYYSQIVNDFQKGDIAEGYSVSREKKESFPLTVTSAQKNPTAFYLCAHIRTGDFNTEAFFGQGTRLTVV.